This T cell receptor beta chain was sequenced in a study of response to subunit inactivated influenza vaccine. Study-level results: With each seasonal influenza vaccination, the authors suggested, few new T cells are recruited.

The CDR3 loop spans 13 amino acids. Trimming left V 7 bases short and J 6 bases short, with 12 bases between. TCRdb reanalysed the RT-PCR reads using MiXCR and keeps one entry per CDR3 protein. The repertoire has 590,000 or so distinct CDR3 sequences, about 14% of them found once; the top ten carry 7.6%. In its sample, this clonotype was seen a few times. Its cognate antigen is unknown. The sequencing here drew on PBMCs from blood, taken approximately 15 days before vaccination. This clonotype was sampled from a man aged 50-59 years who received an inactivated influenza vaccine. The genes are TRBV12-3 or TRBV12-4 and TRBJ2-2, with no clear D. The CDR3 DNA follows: TGTGCCAGCAAAGTTAGTCGGGCCGGGGAGCTGTTTTTT. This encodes CASKVSRAGELFF.